The 31 T cell receptor beta chains given below trace back to one sample, sequenced in a study of shared clonotypes between healthy human individuals. Here immunoSEQ multiplex PCR was the method, and the copy in TCRdb shows in-frame clones only, minus some. The sample comprises just over 2,000,000 clones, roughly 96% of which are singletons, and about 0.13% rests with the top ten. The source material was naive CD4+ T cells sorted from blood. The subset: CD45RA+ positively selected. These receptors came from a man aged 18 to 29 in good health.

The chain recombines TRBV6-1 with TRBJ2-2; D call uncertain. Germline V CDR1 and CDR2: MNHNS, SASEGT. The ends were cut back, 6 bases at V and 3 bases at J, with 8 bases in the middle. The CDR3 is 13 residues long. CDR3 loop: CASRVLYTGELFF. For the CDR3, the DNA is TGTGCCAGCAGGGTTCTTTACACCGGGGAGCTGTTTTTT.

In nucleotides, the CDR3 is TGTGCCAGCAGCCCGAGTGGGGCGCATGACTATGGCTACACCTTC. As protein: CASSPSGAHDYGYTF. V is TRBV6-1 and J is TRBJ1-2; D possibly corresponds to TRBD1 (5 bases). Looked up from germline, CDR1 is MNHNS and CDR2 is SASEGT. The CDR3 sequence is 15 residues long. Trimming stripped 6 bases from V and 3 bases from J, with 17 bases between.

This chain connects TRBV2 to TRBJ1-1; tentatively, D is TRBD1 (6 bases). CDR3 length equals 14 residues. Germline V gives CDR1 SNHLY, CDR2 FYNNEI. V was clipped by 5 bases and J by 1 base, with 11 bases between them. Here the CDR3 reads CASSSQQGNTEAFF. In nucleotides, the CDR3 is TGTGCCAGCAGTAGTCAACAGGGGAACACTGAAGCTTTCTTT.

On this clone: The same CDR3 arises from other DNA sequences in this sample as well. The rearrangement links TRBV18 to TRBJ2-3; perhaps TRBD1 as D (6 bases). Per the germline V gene, CDR1 is KGHSH and CDR2 is LQKENI. The CDR3 loop spans 12 amino acids. The V end was cut by 2 bases, the J end by 6 bases, with 6 bases between. The CDR3 DNA reads TGTGCCAGCTCACCAAGGGGGGATACGCAGTATTTT. Amino acid sequence: CASSPRGDTQYF.

This chain connects TRBV15 to TRBJ2-5, with D uncertain. The V gene lost 5 bases and the J gene lost 2 bases, with 12 bases spanning the gap. This CDR3 spans 14 amino acids. Germline V gene lookup returns CDR1 LNHNV and CDR2 YYDKDF (reference sequence). The CDR3 DNA reads as TGTGCCACCAGCTTCGGAGCCCAGCAAGAGACCCAGTACTTC. As protein: CATSFGAQQETQYF. Combining the CDR3 with reference TRBV15 and TRBJ2-5 gives the whole variable domain DAMVIQNPRYQVTQFGKPVTLSCSQTLNHNVMYWYQQKSSQAPKLLFHYYDKDFNNEADTPDNFQSRRPNTSFCFLDIRSPGLGDTAMYLCATSFGAQQETQYFGPGTRLLVL.

The chain uses TRBV19 and TRBJ1-6; TRBD1 matches 12 bases. Germline trimming cut 5 bases from V and 10 bases from J; bases unmatched to any gene: 6. The CDR3 loop spans 15 amino acids. Germline CDR1 LNHDA, CDR2 SQIVND (reference sequence). The CDR3 sequence is CASSLGQGAGSPLHF. The CDR3 DNA follows: TGTGCCAGTAGTTTGGGACAGGGGGCAGGATCACCCCTCCACTTT.

As for this clone: A read error may be the cause here, since a much bigger clone is one base away. The CDR3 carries no conserved terminal phenylalanine or tryptophan, so it likely arises from a read error. The gene calls are TRBV28 and TRBJ1-5; D gene uncertain. CDR3 length: 14 residues. CDR1 is MDHEN, CDR2 SYDVKM, per germline. V was cut by 3 bases and J by 4 bases, with 10 bases left in between. CDR3 amino acids: CASSFRQGNQPQHL. The CDR3 coding sequence is TGTGCCAGCAGTTTTCGGCAAGGAAATCAGCCCCAGCATCTT.

Comments on this clone: This sample also contains other DNA sequences that code for the same CDR3. V is TRBV19 and J is TRBJ1-5; no reliable D call. The CDR3 runs 15 residues. Germline-derived CDR1 and CDR2 are LNHDA and SQIVND (reference sequence). The V end was cut by 3 bases, the J end by 0 bases, with 9 bases between. CDR3: CASSIGQDSNQPQHF. The CDR3 DNA is TGTGCCAGTAGTATTGGTCAGGATAGCAATCAGCCCCAGCATTTT. The full variable domain, with the rest looked up from reference TRBV19 and TRBJ1-5, is DGGITQSPKYLFRKEGQNVTLSCEQNLNHDAMYWYRQDPGQGLRLIYYSQIVNDFQKGDIAEGYSVSREKKESFPLTVTSAQKNPTAFYLCASSIGQDSNQPQHFGDGTRLSIL.

This clone has a single count. The gene calls are TRBV7-8 and TRBJ1-1; D is perhaps TRBD1 (6 bases). Trimming took off 5 bases at V and 4 bases at J, with 17 bases between the two ends. The CDR3 is 15 amino acids. Germline assignment: CDR1 SGHVS and CDR2 FQNEAQ. CDR3 nucleotide sequence: TGTGCCAGCAGCCACCGTGAGGGGGTGGTCACTGAAGCTTTCTTT. Translating it yields CASSHREGVVTEAFF.

Details on this clone: The same CDR3 arises from other DNA sequences in this sample as well. V is TRBV7-9 and J is TRBJ2-2; 8 bases align to TRBD1. The CDR3 is 14 amino acids. The germline gives CDR1 SEHNR, CDR2 FQNEAQ (reference sequence). With 6 bases clipped from V and 1 base from J, the junction kept 1 base outside the gene matches. As DNA, the CDR3 is TGTGCCAGCAGTGGACAGGGGAACACCGGGGAGCTGTTTTTT. The encoded protein is CASSGQGNTGELFF.

The chain couples TRBV10-2 to TRBJ1-5, with no clear D. V lost 0 bases to trimming and J lost 7 bases, with 10 bases between them. The CDR3 runs 14 residues. The V gene's germline CDR1 is WSHSY and CDR2 SAAADI. The CDR3 region has the DNA TGCGCCAGCAGTGAGTCACAAAGGGAACAGCCCCAGCATTTT. It yields the protein CASSESQREQPQHF.

The chain employs TRBV2 and TRBJ2-7; D is undetermined. V was pared by 8 bases and J by 7 bases, with 15 bases between. CDR1 SNHLY and CDR2 FYNNEI come from the germline V gene. CDR3 length equals 12 residues. The CDR3 nucleotides are TGTGCCAGCCGAGTAGAGGCATGGGAGCAGTACTTC. This sequence encodes CASRVEAWEQYF.

The genes are TRBV5-8 and TRBJ2-7; TRBD2 matches 11 bases. The CDR3 covers 14 residues. CDR1 SGHTS and CDR2 YDEGEE come from the germline V gene. Germline trimming cut 0 bases from V and 4 bases from J; bases unmatched to any gene: 0. CDR3 in amino acids: CASSLASGRYEQYF. CDR3 sequence (DNA): TGTGCCAGCAGCTTGGCTAGCGGGAGGTACGAGCAGTACTTC. Complete variable domain (other parts from reference TRBV5-8 and TRBJ2-7): EAGVTQSPTHLIKTRGQQATLRCSPISGHTSVYWYQQALGLGLQFLLWYDEGEERNRGNFPPRFSGRQFPNYSSELNVNALELEDSALYLCASSLASGRYEQYFGPGTRLTVT.

This rearrangement joins TRBV10-3 to TRBJ2-7; TRBD1 aligns across 8 bases. This CDR3 region has 14 residues. V gave up 6 bases and J gave up 1 base; unmatched junction bases: 5. CDR1 is ENHRY, CDR2 SYGVKD, per germline. The CDR3 region has the DNA TGTGCCATCAGGGGACAGGACACGTCCTACGAGCAGTACTTC. Translating it yields CAIRGQDTSYEQYF.

The chain has TRBV30 and TRBJ1-4; 10 nucleotides agree with TRBD1. Germline V lookup: CDR1 GTSNPN, CDR2 SVGIG (reference sequence). The CDR3 length is 14 residues. Trimming took 5 bases from V and 8 from J; bases not matched to a gene: 8. CDR3: CAWGLGQGGEKLFF. The CDR3 DNA reads TGTGCCTGGGGCTTAGGACAGGGGGGAGAAAAACTGTTTTTT.

The chain carries TRBV6-5 and TRBJ2-7; maybe TRBD1 (6 bases). The CDR3 is 15 amino acids. Germline lookup yields CDR1 MNHEY and CDR2 SVGAGI. V lost 4 bases, J lost 3 bases, and 16 bases lay in between. In nucleotides, the CDR3 is TGTGCCAGCAGTTCTCAACAGGGCTACTACTACGAGCAGTACTTC. This translates into CASSSQQGYYYEQYF.

The chain employs TRBV4-1 and TRBJ2-1; D may be TRBD1 (5 bases). V was pared by 6 bases and J by 8 bases, with 17 bases between. Germline CDR1 MGHRA, CDR2 YSYEKL. The CDR3 has 14 residues. CDR3 loop: CASSQSDSLDEQFF. The CDR3 DNA follows: TGCGCCAGCAGTCAATCAGACAGCCTCGATGAGCAGTTCTTC.

The V and J genes are TRBV4-1 and TRBJ2-7, with TRBD2 identical over 13 bases. CDR1 is MGHRA and CDR2 is YSYEKL in the germline V gene. This CDR3 contains 19 residues. J lost 2 bases, V lost 4 bases, and 14 bases had no gene match. CDR3 sequence (DNA): TGCGCCAGCAGCCTTATCCCTGGACTAGCGGGGGCCGCCACCTACGAGCAGTACTTC. Translating it yields CASSLIPGLAGAATYEQYF.

The V gene is TRBV5-4, the J gene TRBJ2-5; D gene ambiguous. The V end lost 4 bases, the J end lost 0 bases, and 13 bases lay between the germline ends. Germline values: CDR1 SGHNT, CDR2 YYREEE (reference sequence). This CDR3 is 15 amino acids long. This CDR3 reads CASSTAQGYQETQYF. Written as DNA, the CDR3 is TGTGCCAGCAGCACGGCCCAAGGGTACCAAGAGACCCAGTACTTC.

This chain uses TRBV6-6 with TRBJ2-3; 11 bases agree with TRBD1. This CDR3 has 15 residues. J gave up 2 bases and V 7 bases, and 5 bases lay outside the gene matches. Germline V gene sequence: CDR1 MNHNY, CDR2 SVGAGI (reference sequence). The CDR3 region has the DNA TGTGCCAGCATCGGGACAGGGGGTGTCACAGATACGCAGTATTTT. It yields the protein CASIGTGGVTDTQYF.

The table lists this clone with a count of one. The chain couples TRBV19 to TRBJ1-2, with TRBD1 identical over 11 bases. V shed 10 bases and J 7 bases; nucleotides not matched to a gene: 5. This CDR3 has 12 residues. The germline V gene encodes CDR1 LNHDA and CDR2 SQIVND (reference sequence). The CDR3 region is CAIGQGAGGYTF. CDR3 in DNA: TGTGCCATCGGACAGGGGGCTGGTGGCTACACCTTC.

J is TRBJ1-4 and V is TRBV5-6; D remains unclear. From germline, CDR1 is SGHDT and CDR2 YYEEEE. This CDR3 has 14 amino acids. V was clipped by 3 bases and J by 2 bases, with 8 bases between them. The CDR3 nucleotides are TGTGCCAGCAGCTCGGGATCGACTAATGAAAAACTGTTTTTT. It encodes CASSSGSTNEKLFF.

The V gene is TRBV9, the J gene TRBJ1-2; 8 nucleotides align to TRBD1. Per the germline V gene, CDR1 is SGDLS and CDR2 is YYNGEE. The CDR3 is 14 amino acids. J was trimmed by 6 bases and V by 2 bases; bases with no gene match: 6. DNA of the CDR3: TGTGCCAGCAGCGTCCGCGACAGGGGTGATGGCTACACCTTC. Translation: CASSVRDRGDGYTF.

The chain uses TRBV19 and TRBJ2-2; D is unresolved. V dropped 3 bases and J dropped 3 bases, with 5 bases sitting between them. The CDR3 consists of 13 residues. The germline gives CDR1 LNHDA, CDR2 SQIVND (reference sequence). CDR3: CASSIKDTGELFF. CDR3 DNA sequence: TGTGCCAGTAGTATTAAGGACACCGGGGAGCTGTTTTTT.

V is TRBV7-2 and J is TRBJ1-2; weak D call: TRBD1 (6 bases). The CDR3 sequence is 16 residues long. Germline-derived CDR1 and CDR2 are SGHTA and FQGNSA. Trimming shortened V by 1 base and J by 2 bases, and 14 bases separated the two germline ends. CDR3 loop: CASSLERVRGNYGYTF. CDR3 nucleotides: TGTGCCAGCAGCTTAGAGCGGGTGAGGGGGAACTATGGCTACACCTTC. Variable domain in full (rest from reference TRBV7-2 and TRBJ1-2): GAGVSQSPSNKVTEKGKDVELRCDPISGHTALYWYRQSLGQGLEFLIYFQGNSAPDKSGLPSDRFSAERTGGSVSTLTIQRTQQEDSAVYLCASSLERVRGNYGYTFGSGTRLTVV.

The CDR3: CASSQLPIRSSGSTDTQYF. The CDR3, as DNA: TGTGCCAGCTCACAACTTCCAATAAGAAGTAGCGGTAGCACAGATACGCAGTATTTT. The chain is built from TRBV18 and TRBJ2-3, with D perhaps matching TRBD2 (6 bases). Germline CDR1 reads KGHSH; CDR2 reads LQKENI. Trimming cost V 4 bases and J 0 bases, with 23 bases left between them. The length of the CDR3 is 19 residues.

This clone was seen just once. The chain links TRBV28 to TRBJ2-7; perhaps TRBD2 as D (7 bases). Per the germline V gene, CDR1 is MDHEN and CDR2 is SYDVKM. The V gene lost 5 bases and the J gene lost 1 base, with 15 bases spanning the gap. The CDR3 consists of 15 residues. The CDR3 is CASSQRGGGSYEQYF. The CDR3 DNA reads as TGTGCCAGCAGTCAAAGAGGGGGGGGATCCTACGAGCAGTACTTC.

The rearrangement uses TRBV27 and TRBJ2-4; D is uncertain. Germline V CDR1 and CDR2: MNHEY, SMNVEV (reference sequence). This CDR3 has 14 residues. V lost 6 bases and J 2 bases, leaving 11 bases between the germline ends. The CDR3 DNA reads TGTGCCAGCAGGTTTGTTCGGTCCAAAAACATTCAGTACTTC. Translated, it gives CASRFVRSKNIQYF.

On this clone itself: The same CDR3 can be traced to other DNA sequences in this sample. The gene calls are TRBV2 and TRBJ1-2; D remains unclear. Looked up from germline, CDR1 is SNHLY and CDR2 is FYNNEI. The CDR3 is made up of 12 amino acids. The V and J ends lost 6 bases and 0 bases respectively, with 5 bases between them. The CDR3 DNA sequence: TGTGCCAGCAGCGACTCTAACTATGGCTACACCTTC. Translated: CASSDSNYGYTF.

This chain uses TRBV7-2 with TRBJ2-7, with TRBD1 identical over 10 bases. The CDR3 spans 16 residues. The germline gives CDR1 SGHTA, CDR2 FQGNSA. Trimming at V came to 5 bases and at J to 0 bases, leaving 7 bases not matched to a gene. Written as DNA, the CDR3 is TGTGCCAGCAGCCAGGCGGGACAGGGGAGCTCCTACGAGCAGTACTTC. Translating it yields CASSQAGQGSSYEQYF.

The V and J genes are TRBV2 and TRBJ1-6; possible D gene TRBD1, 6 bases. CDR3 length: 15 residues. Germline V CDR1 and CDR2: SNHLY, FYNNEI. Trimming removed 5 bases from V and 7 bases from J, with 15 bases in between. Here the CDR3 DNA reads TGTGCCAGCAGTTCCAGGGGAGTGGGCAATTCACCCCTCCACTTT. This encodes CASSSRGVGNSPLHF.